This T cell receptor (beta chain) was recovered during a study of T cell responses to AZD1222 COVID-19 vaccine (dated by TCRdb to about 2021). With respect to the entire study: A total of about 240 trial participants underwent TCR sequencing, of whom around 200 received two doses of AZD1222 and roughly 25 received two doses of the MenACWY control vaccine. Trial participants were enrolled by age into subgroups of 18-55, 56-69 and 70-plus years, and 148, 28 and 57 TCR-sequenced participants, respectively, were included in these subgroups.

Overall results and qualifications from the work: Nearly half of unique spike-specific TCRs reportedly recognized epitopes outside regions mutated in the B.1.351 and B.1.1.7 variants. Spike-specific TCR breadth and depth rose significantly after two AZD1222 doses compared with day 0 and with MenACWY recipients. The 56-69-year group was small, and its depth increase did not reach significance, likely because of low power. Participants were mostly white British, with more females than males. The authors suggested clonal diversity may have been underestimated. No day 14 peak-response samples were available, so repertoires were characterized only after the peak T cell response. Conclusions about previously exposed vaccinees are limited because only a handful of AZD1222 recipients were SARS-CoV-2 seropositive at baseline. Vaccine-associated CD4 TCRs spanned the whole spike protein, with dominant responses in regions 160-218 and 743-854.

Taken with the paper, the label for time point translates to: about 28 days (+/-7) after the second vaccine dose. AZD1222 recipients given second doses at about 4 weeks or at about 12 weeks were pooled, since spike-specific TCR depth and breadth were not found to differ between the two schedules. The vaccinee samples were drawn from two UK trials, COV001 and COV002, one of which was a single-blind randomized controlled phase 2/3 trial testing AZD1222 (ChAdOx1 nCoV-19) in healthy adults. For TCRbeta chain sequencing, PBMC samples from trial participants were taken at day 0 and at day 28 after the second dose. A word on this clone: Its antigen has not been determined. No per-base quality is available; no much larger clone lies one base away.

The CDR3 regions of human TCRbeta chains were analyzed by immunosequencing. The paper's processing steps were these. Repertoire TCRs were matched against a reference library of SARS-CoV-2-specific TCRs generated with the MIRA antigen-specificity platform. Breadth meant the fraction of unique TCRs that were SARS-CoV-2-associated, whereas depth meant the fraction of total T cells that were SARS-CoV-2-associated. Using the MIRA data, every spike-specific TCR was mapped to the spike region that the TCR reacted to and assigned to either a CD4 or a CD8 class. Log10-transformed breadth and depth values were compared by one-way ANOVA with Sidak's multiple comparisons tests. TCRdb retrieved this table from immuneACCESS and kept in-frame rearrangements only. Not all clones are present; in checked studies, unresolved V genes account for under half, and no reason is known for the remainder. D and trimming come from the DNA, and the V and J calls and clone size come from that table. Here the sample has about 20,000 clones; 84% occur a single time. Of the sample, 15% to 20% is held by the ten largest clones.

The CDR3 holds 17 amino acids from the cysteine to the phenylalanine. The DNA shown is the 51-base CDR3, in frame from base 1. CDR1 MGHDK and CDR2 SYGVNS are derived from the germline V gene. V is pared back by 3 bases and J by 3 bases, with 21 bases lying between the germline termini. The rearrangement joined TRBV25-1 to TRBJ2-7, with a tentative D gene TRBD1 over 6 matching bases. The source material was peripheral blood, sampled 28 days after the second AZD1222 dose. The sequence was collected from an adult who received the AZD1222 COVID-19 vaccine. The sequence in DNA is TGTGCCAGCAGTGACCCACGAGACAGGCCGGAGATCTACGAGCAGTACTTC. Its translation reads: CASSDPRDRPEIYEQYF.